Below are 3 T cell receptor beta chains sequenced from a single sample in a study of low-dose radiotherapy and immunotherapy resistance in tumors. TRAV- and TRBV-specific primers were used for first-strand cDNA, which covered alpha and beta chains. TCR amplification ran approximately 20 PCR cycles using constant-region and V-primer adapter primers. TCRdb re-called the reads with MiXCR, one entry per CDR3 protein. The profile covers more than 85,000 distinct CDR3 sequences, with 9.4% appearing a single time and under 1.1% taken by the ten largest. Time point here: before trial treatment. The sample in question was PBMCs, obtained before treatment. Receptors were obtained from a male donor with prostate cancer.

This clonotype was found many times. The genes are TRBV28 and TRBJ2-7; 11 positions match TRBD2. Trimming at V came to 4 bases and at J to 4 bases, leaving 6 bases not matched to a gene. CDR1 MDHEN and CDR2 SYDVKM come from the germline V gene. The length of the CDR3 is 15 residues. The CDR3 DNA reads TGTGCCAGCAGTTCCGGGACTAGCGGAACGTACGAGCAGTACTTC. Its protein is CASSSGTSGTYEQYF.

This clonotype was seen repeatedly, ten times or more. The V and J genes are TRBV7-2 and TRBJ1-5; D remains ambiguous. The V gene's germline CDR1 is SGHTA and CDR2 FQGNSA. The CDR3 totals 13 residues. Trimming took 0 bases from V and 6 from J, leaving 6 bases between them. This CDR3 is CASSLASIQPQHF. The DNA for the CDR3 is TGTGCCAGCAGCTTAGCGTCGATTCAGCCCCAGCATTTT.

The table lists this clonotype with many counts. CDR3: CASRKVAGETQYF. The CDR3 region has the DNA TGTGCCAGTAGAAAGGTAGCGGGAGAGACCCAGTACTTC. The V call is TRBV19, the J call TRBJ2-5, with 7 bases identical to TRBD2. Germline values: CDR1 LNHDA, CDR2 SQIVND (reference sequence). CDR3 length: 13 residues. Losses at the gene ends were 6 bases for V and 4 bases for J; bases not matched to a gene: 5.